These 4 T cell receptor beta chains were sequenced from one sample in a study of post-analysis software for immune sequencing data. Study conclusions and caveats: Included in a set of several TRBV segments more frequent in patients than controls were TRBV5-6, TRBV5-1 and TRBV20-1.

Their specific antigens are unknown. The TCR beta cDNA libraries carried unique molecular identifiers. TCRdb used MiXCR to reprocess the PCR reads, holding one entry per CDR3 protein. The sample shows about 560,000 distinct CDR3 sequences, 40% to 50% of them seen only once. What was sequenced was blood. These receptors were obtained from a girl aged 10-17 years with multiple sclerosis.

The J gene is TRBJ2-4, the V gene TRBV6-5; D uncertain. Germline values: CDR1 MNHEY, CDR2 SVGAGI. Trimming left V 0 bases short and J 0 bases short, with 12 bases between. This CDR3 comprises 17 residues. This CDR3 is CASSYSTESLAKNIQYF. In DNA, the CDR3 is TGTGCCAGCAGTTACTCGACTGAGAGTCTAGCCAAAAACATTCAGTACTTC.

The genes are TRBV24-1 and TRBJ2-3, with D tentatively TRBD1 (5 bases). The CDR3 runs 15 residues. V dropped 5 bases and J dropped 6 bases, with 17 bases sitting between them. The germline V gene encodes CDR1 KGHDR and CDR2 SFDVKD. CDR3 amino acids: CATSGRMTQGDTQYF. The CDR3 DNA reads TGTGCCACCAGTGGAAGAATGACCCAGGGTGATACGCAGTATTTT.

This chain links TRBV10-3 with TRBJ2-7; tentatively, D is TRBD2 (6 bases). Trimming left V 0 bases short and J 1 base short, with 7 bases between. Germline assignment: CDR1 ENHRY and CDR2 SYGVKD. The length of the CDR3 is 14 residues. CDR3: CAISESAGSYEQYF. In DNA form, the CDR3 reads TGTGCCATCAGTGAGTCCGCGGGGTCCTACGAGCAGTACTTC.

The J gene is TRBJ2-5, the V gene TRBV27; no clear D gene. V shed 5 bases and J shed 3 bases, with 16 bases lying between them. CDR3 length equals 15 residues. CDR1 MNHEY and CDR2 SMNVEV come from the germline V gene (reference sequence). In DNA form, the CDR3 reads TGTGCCAGCAGTGCCACTTTCGGGTCCAAAGAGACCCAGTACTTC. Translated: CASSATFGSKETQYF.